The 22 T cell receptor beta chains in this list originate from one sample, sequenced in a study of CD8+CD57+ T cells in acquired aplastic anemia. Patients included in sequencing had previously demonstrated CD8+CD57+ cell expansion by flow cytometry. Using genomic DNA as the template, TCR beta VDJ and CDR3 profiling was carried out. TCRdb recomputed calls from the reads with MiXCR, one row per CDR3 protein. The table records approximately 250,000 distinct CDR3 sequences, 82% of them present only once. The material sequenced was sorted CD4+, CD8+, or CD8+CD57+ T cells (not recorded which) from PBMCs. The receptors shown here come from a human donor with aplastic anemia.

V gene TRBV2 combines with J gene TRBJ2-5, with 9 positions matching TRBD2. Germline assignment: CDR1 SNHLY and CDR2 FYNNEI. The CDR3 covers 15 residues. V was pared by 5 bases and J by 7 bases, with 11 bases of the junction left unmatched. Here the CDR3 reads CASSLAGAWGATQYF. The CDR3 nucleotides read TGTGCCAGCAGTTTAGCGGGAGCTTGGGGAGCGACCCAGTACTTC.

The chain combines TRBV7-3 with TRBJ2-5; D remains ambiguous. The CDR3 has 16 residues. The V and J ends lost 1 base and 7 bases respectively, with 19 bases between them. Per germline, CDR1 SGHTA and CDR2 FQGTGA. In DNA, the CDR3 is TGTGCCAGCAGCTTAAACACTGTCCCGTACCTAGGGACCCAGTACTTC. Amino acids: CASSLNTVPYLGTQYF.

A word on this clonotype: The germline gene is not matched at one end of the junction; a read error may be the cause. V usage is TRBV7-9 and J usage is TRBJ1-2, with D unresolved. Germline CDR1 reads SEHNR; CDR2 reads FQNEAQ (reference sequence). This CDR3 contains 15 residues. This CDR3 is CASSLHIGVFYGYTF. CDR3 nucleotide sequence: TGCGCCAGCAGCCTACACATTGGGGTATTTTATGGCTACACCTTC.

This clonotype was detected many times. The chain carries TRBV5-1 and TRBJ2-3; 9 bases fit TRBD1. Losses at the gene ends were 0 bases for V and 2 bases for J; bases not matched to a gene: 4. Germline lookup yields CDR1 SGHRS and CDR2 YFSETQ. The CDR3 extends over 16 amino acids. Here the CDR3 reads CASSLGTGAVTDTQYF. Here the CDR3 DNA reads TGCGCCAGCAGCTTGGGGACAGGGGCCGTCACAGATACGCAGTATTTT.

This clonotype was seen once. The germline gene is not matched at one end of the junction; a read error may be the cause. This rearrangement joins TRBV7-9 to TRBJ2-6, with 7 bases that match TRBD1. CDR3 length: 16 residues. Looked up from germline, CDR1 is SEHNR and CDR2 is FQNEAQ (reference sequence). The CDR3 DNA sequence: TGTGCCAGCAGCTTAGCAGGAAGCGAGGGGGCCAAAGTCCTGACTTTC. This gives the protein CASSLAGSEGAKVLTF.

V is TRBV7-8 and J is TRBJ1-1; D remains ambiguous. The CDR3 contains 14 residues. Trimming stripped 3 bases from V and 14 bases from J, with 22 bases between. From germline, CDR1 is SGHVS and CDR2 FQNEAQ. Written as DNA, the CDR3 is TGTGCCAGCAGCTTGGCGGGAGGAAACGATGCGCAGTTCTTT. Protein product: CASSLAGGNDAQFF.

Comments on this clonotype: The junction departs from germline at one end; a sequencing error may be responsible. The chain combines TRBV2 with TRBJ2-3, with D perhaps matching TRBD1 or TRBD2 (5 bases each). The J call is uncertain, as TRBJ2-7 better fits the DNA end. Germline V gene data show CDR1 as SNHLY and CDR2 as FYNNEI. The CDR3 loop spans 15 amino acids. CDR3 nucleotides: TGTGCCAGCAGTGTAGTAGAGGGACGACTCTACGCGCAGTACTTC. This sequence encodes CASSVVEGRLYAQYF.

As to this clonotype: Because the CDR3 is missing its conserved closing phenylalanine or tryptophan, this is likely a read error. Because the CDR3's place on the DNA is in doubt, the DNA is left out and the CDR3 is given as listed by TCRdb. This chain links TRBV7-8 with TRBJ2-4; the D call TRBD2 from the table was never checked on the DNA. The CDR3 numbers 12 amino acids, ends counted. The germline CDR1 and CDR2 sequences are SGHVS and FQNEAQ. The CDR3 sequence: CASSGAGSIQNL.

J is TRBJ2-7 and V is TRBV7-9, with D tentatively TRBD2 (5 bases). V lost 5 bases, J lost 11 bases, and 25 bases lay in between. The CDR3 has 15 amino acids. Germline V gene lookup returns CDR1 SEHNR and CDR2 FQNEAQ (reference sequence). In DNA form, the CDR3 reads TGTGCCAGCAGCGAGAAAGTAGCGCGCGGATGCTACGAGTACGTC. Translated, it gives CASSEKVARGCYEYV.

Details on this clonotype: At one end the junction does not follow the germline gene, possibly because of a read error. V usage is TRBV19 and J usage is TRBJ2-7, with a possible D match to TRBD1 (5 bases). The CDR3 is 14 residues long. The germline V gene encodes CDR1 LNHDA and CDR2 SQIVND (reference sequence). The CDR3 is CASSLTGAPYEQQF. CDR3 nucleotides: TGTGCCAGTAGCCTAACAGGCGCTCCCTACGAGCAGCAGTTC.

This chain joins TRBV7-9 and TRBJ2-7; 10 bases map to TRBD2. The CDR3 runs to 15 residues. Germline CDR1 SEHNR, CDR2 FQNEAQ (reference sequence). J gave up 7 bases and V 6 bases, and 12 bases lay outside the gene matches. The CDR3 sequence is CASSDWASGGNEQYF. The CDR3 DNA reads TGTGCCAGCAGTGACTGGGCTAGCGGGGGCAATGAGCAGTACTTC.

The DNA for the CDR3 is TGTGCCAGCTGCAGCCAGGTCAACGCTGTTGAGTATTTT. This encodes CASCSQVNAVEYF. The genes are TRBV7-3 and TRBJ2-3; D remains ambiguous. The CDR3 has 13 amino acids. V was shortened by 8 bases and J by 13 bases, with 22 bases between the two germline ends. CDR1 and CDR2 (germline): SGHTA, FQGTGA.

The V call is TRBV20-1, the J call TRBJ1-2; the match to TRBD1 covers 8 bases. Germline loops: CDR1 DFQATT, CDR2 SNEGSKA (reference sequence). This CDR3 spans 12 amino acids. V shed 5 bases and J 8 bases; nucleotides not matched to a gene: 7. CDR3 loop: CSAFQGAEGYTF. In DNA, the CDR3 is TGCAGTGCTTTCCAGGGGGCTGAGGGCTACACCTTC.

This sequence joins TRBV7-2 and TRBJ2-5; D is perhaps TRBD2 (6 bases). Germline V gene data show CDR1 as SGHTA and CDR2 as FQGNSA. V lost 4 bases, J lost 13 bases, and 22 bases lay in between. This CDR3 comprises 14 residues. CDR3 nucleotides: TGTGCCAGCAGCTGGGGAGGCGGGCAAGAGACTCGGTACTTC. Translated: CASSWGGGQETRYF. The variable domain in full, with the rest retrieved from reference TRBV7-2 and TRBJ2-5, is GAGVSQSPSNKVTEKGKDVELRCDPISGHTALYWYRQSLGQGLEFLIYFQGNSAPDKSGLPSDRFSAERTGGSVSTLTIQRTQQEDSAVYLCASSWGGGQETRYFGPGTRLLVL.

V and J are TRBV20-1 and TRBJ2-1, with 7 nucleotides matching TRBD2. Unmatched junction bases numbered 8, after V lost 6 bases and J lost 3 bases. Germline assignment: CDR1 DFQATT and CDR2 SNEGSKA (reference sequence). This CDR3 region has 14 residues. This CDR3 is CSAPPAGFYNEQFF. The CDR3 bases are TGCAGTGCCCCGCCAGCGGGGTTCTACAATGAGCAGTTCTTC.

Points on this clonotype: The junction does not match germline at one end; this may be a read error. J is TRBJ2-1 and V is TRBV7-2; D gene ambiguous. CDR1 SGHTA and CDR2 FQGNSA come from the germline V gene. CDR3 length: 15 amino acids. The CDR3 region has the DNA TGTGCCACCAGCAAAGATAGAACAGAGACGAATGAGCAGTTCTTC. Its protein is CATSKDRTETNEQFF. The variable domain in full, completed from reference TRBV7-2 and TRBJ2-1, reads GAGVSQSPSNKVTEKGKDVELRCDPISGHTALYWYRQSLGQGLEFLIYFQGNSAPDKSGLPSDRFSAERTGGSVSTLTIQRTQQEDSAVYLCATSKDRTETNEQFFGPGTRLTVL.

The chain combines TRBV20-1 with TRBJ1-2; D might be TRBD1 (5 bases). Trimming stripped 6 bases from V and 6 bases from J, with 20 bases between. Germline CDR1 is DFQATT and CDR2 is SNEGSKA (reference sequence). CDR3 length equals 14 residues. CDR3 DNA: TGCAGTGCCAGAAGTTGGGGACGCAAGAATGGCTACACCTTC. Translated: CSARSWGRKNGYTF.

V gene TRBV7-9 combines with J gene TRBJ2-7, with D tentatively TRBD2 (6 bases). CDR1 is SEHNR, CDR2 FQNEAQ, per germline (reference sequence). This CDR3 comprises 14 residues. Between the trimmed V and J ends, which lost 5 bases and 2 bases, there was a span of 13 bases. The CDR3 reads CASSGGSRTYEQYF. The DNA for the CDR3 is TGTGCCAGCAGCGGAGGGAGTAGGACCTACGAGCAGTACTTC.

V is TRBV20-1 and J is TRBJ2-7; D is uncertain. CDR3 length: 13 residues. Germline CDR1 reads DFQATT; CDR2 reads SNEGSKA (reference sequence). The V end lost 2 bases, the J end lost 0 bases, and 8 bases lay between the germline ends. This chain's CDR3 is CSARYVSSYEQYF. CDR3 coding DNA: TGCAGTGCTAGATACGTGAGCTCCTACGAGCAGTACTTC.

This clonotype came up once. V is TRBV29-1 and J is TRBJ2-2; D perhaps matches TRBD2 (6 bases). The CDR3 sequence is 11 residues long. The germline V gene has CDR1 SQVTM and CDR2 ANQGSEA. Between the trimmed V and J ends, which lost 7 bases and 4 bases, there was a span of 7 bases. CDR3 DNA: TGCAGCGGGGGGGTCACCGGGGAGCTGTTTTTT. This sequence encodes CSGGVTGELFF.

A word on this clonotype: The missing conserved phenylalanine or tryptophan at the end of this CDR3 makes a read error likely. The DNA is omitted, as the CDR3 cannot be located on it reliably, and the CDR3 follows TCRdb's listing. The V call is TRBV2, the J call TRBJ1-1; whether TRBD1, the table's D call, matches the DNA was not checked. The CDR3 sequence runs 15 residues, both termini included. The germline V gene encodes CDR1 SNHLY and CDR2 FYNNEI. CDR3 in amino acids: CASSLEVTGRTEAHY.

A note on this clonotype: At one end, the junction sequence differs from germline, possibly due to a read error. The rearrangement links TRBV12-3 or TRBV12-4 to TRBJ1-1, with a possible D match to TRBD1 (5 bases). The CDR3 contains 16 residues. CDR3 in amino acids: CASVLGWQGMNTEASF. In DNA, the CDR3 is TGTGCCAGCGTCCTCGGCTGGCAGGGAATGAACACTGAAGCTTCCTTT.